A single sample is the source of the 26 T cell receptor beta chains below, sequenced in a study of OX40 agonist ivuxolimab in advanced cancers. The assay was immunoSEQ multiplex PCR, and TCRdb's table has in-frame clones only and misses some. The sample lists tens of thousands of clones; roughly nine tenths were seen once. Sample: CD4+ or CD8+ T cells sorted from blood, taken in a trial of the OX40 agonist ivuxolimab. Every receptor here comes from an adult with an advanced solid tumor such as melanoma, head and neck, liver or kidney cancer.

The V call is TRBV2, the J call TRBJ1-5; D is uncertain. CDR3 length: 14 residues. V was trimmed by 1 base and J by 0 bases, leaving 4 bases between them. CDR1 is SNHLY, CDR2 FYNNEI, per germline. CDR3 nucleotides: TGTGCCAGCAGTGAAGACAATAGCAATCAGCCCCAGCATTTT. It translates to CASSEDNSNQPQHF. The variable domain in full, completed from reference TRBV2 and TRBJ1-5, reads EPEVTQTPSHQVTQMGQEVILRCVPISNHLYFYWYRQILGQKVEFLVSFYNNEISEKSEIFDDQFSVERPDGSNFTLKIRSTKLEDSAMYFCASSEDNSNQPQHFGDGTRLSIL.

The chain uses TRBV6-5 and TRBJ2-5; D is perhaps TRBD1 or TRBD2 (5 bases each). Trimming pared 5 bases from V and 2 bases from J, leaving 12 bases between. This CDR3 spans 14 amino acids. Germline assignment: CDR1 MNHEY and CDR2 SVGAGI. CDR3 loop: CASSPDWGQETQYF. In DNA, the CDR3 is TGTGCCAGCAGTCCCGACTGGGGGCAAGAGACCCAGTACTTC.

The V gene is TRBV28, the J gene TRBJ2-2; D might be TRBD1 (5 bases). The CDR3 runs to 16 residues. The V and J ends lost 2 bases and 7 bases respectively, with 17 bases between them. Germline V gene data show CDR1 as MDHEN and CDR2 as SYDVKM. This chain's CDR3 is CASSLAPQEMFGELFF. The DNA of the CDR3 is TGTGCCAGCAGTTTAGCCCCACAGGAAATGTTCGGGGAGCTGTTTTTT.

This clone was counted once. The chain recombines TRBV6-5 with TRBJ1-5, with TRBD1 as a possible D gene (6 bases). This CDR3 spans 15 amino acids. V was shortened by 6 bases and J by 4 bases, with 16 bases between the two germline ends. CDR1 and CDR2 (germline): MNHEY, SVGAGI. The DNA of the CDR3 is TGTGCCAGCAGGGACAGTCCGGCGGGGAATCAGCCCCAGCATTTT. Protein sequence: CASRDSPAGNQPQHF.

The rearrangement uses TRBV11-2 and TRBJ2-6; 9 bases are a match to TRBD1. Germline V gives CDR1 SGHAT, CDR2 FQNNGV. V was pared by 3 bases and J by 0 bases, with 6 bases of the junction left unmatched. This CDR3 comprises 18 residues. The CDR3 nucleotides are TGTGCCAGCAGCTTCCCGGGACAGGGCCACTCTGGGGCCAACGTCCTGACTTTC. Its protein is CASSFPGQGHSGANVLTF.

The chain uses TRBV28 and TRBJ2-7, with TRBD1 matching 11 bases. Germline trimming cut 5 bases from V and 3 bases from J; bases unmatched to any gene: 9. CDR3 length: 16 residues. Germline V CDR1 and CDR2: MDHEN, SYDVKM. CDR3 nucleotides: TGTGCCAGCAGTCTAAATGGACAGGGGGCCCTCTACGAGCAGTACTTC. This translates into CASSLNGQGALYEQYF.

This clone was observed a single time. V is TRBV7-9 and J is TRBJ2-4, with D perhaps being TRBD1 or TRBD2 (5 bases each). The CDR3 is 14 amino acids. The germline V gene encodes CDR1 SEHNR and CDR2 FQNEAQ (reference sequence). Trimming pared 1 base from V and 5 bases from J, leaving 9 bases between. This CDR3 reads CASSLGGAENIQYF. The CDR3 DNA is TGTGCCAGCAGCTTAGGAGGGGCGGAAAACATTCAGTACTTC.

The chain employs TRBV13 and TRBJ2-5, with TRBD1 identical over 7 bases. Germline V lookup: CDR1 PRHDT, CDR2 FYEKMQ (reference sequence). This CDR3 has 13 amino acids. V shed 5 bases, J shed 8 bases, and the junction held 8 bases outside the gene matches. The CDR3 nucleotides are TGTGCCAGCAGCGACAGACAGGGAGAAACCCAGTACTTC. Its translation is CASSDRQGETQYF.

The chain couples TRBV25-1 to TRBJ1-3; D gene unclear. V lost 2 bases to trimming and J lost 0 bases, with 11 bases between them. The CDR3 spans 16 residues. Germline values: CDR1 MGHDK, CDR2 SYGVNS. As DNA, the CDR3 is TGTGCCAGCAGTGAACCTCTGGAGAGCTCTGGAAACACCATATATTTT. Translating it yields CASSEPLESSGNTIYF.

This clone was picked up one time. The chain recombines TRBV30 with TRBJ1-2, with a tentative D call TRBD1 (5 bases). In germline, CDR1 is GTSNPN, CDR2 SVGIG (reference sequence). The CDR3 loop spans 13 amino acids. Trimming stripped 1 base from V and 1 base from J, with 7 bases between. The CDR3 coding sequence is TGTGCCTGGAGTGAGACAGATAACTATGGCTACACCTTC. This translates into CAWSETDNYGYTF. Supplemented by reference TRBV30 and TRBJ1-2, the full variable domain reads SQTIHQWPATLVQPVGSPLSLECTVEGTSNPNLYWYRQAAGRGLQLLFYSVGIGQISSEVPQNLSASRPQDRQFILSSKKLLLSDSGFYLCAWSETDNYGYTFGSGTRLTVV.

This clone was seen a single time. The chain is built from TRBV7-6 and TRBJ2-1, with D unresolved. The ends were cut back, 2 bases at V and 0 bases at J, with 5 bases in the middle. This CDR3 spans 14 amino acids. Germline-derived CDR1 and CDR2 are SGHVS and FNYEAQ. This chain's CDR3 is CASSLLGSYNEQFF. DNA for the CDR3: TGTGCCAGCAGCTTACTTGGCTCCTACAATGAGCAGTTCTTC.

The genes are TRBV6-1 and TRBJ2-5; 12 bases match TRBD2. CDR3 size: 16 residues. Germline trimming cut 2 bases from V and 3 bases from J; bases unmatched to any gene: 4. Germline CDR1 and CDR2: MNHNS and SASEGT. CDR3 protein: CASSERLAGEEETQYF. For the CDR3, the DNA is TGTGCCAGCAGTGAACGACTAGCGGGAGAAGAAGAGACCCAGTACTTC.

This clone was counted a single time. The chain combines TRBV7-2 with TRBJ2-4; 10 bases line up with TRBD1. J lost 3 bases, V lost 1 base, and 3 bases had no gene match. This CDR3 region has 16 residues. The germline V gene has CDR1 SGHTA and CDR2 FQGNSA. The CDR3 here is CASSLGTGGFKNIQYF. The CDR3 region has the DNA TGTGCCAGCAGCTTAGGGACAGGGGGGTTCAAAAACATTCAGTACTTC.

The chain recombines TRBV29-1 with TRBJ1-2; TRBD1 matches 8 bases. The CDR3 consists of 17 residues. The germline CDR1 and CDR2 sequences are SQVTM and ANQGSEA. V lost 3 bases to trimming and J lost 2 bases; unmatched junction nucleotides: 14. The CDR3 DNA follows: TGCAGCGTTGACTTACCAGTGGGGAGACAGGGGAACTATGGCTACACCTTC. Its protein product is CSVDLPVGRQGNYGYTF.

The gene calls are TRBV5-6 and TRBJ2-2; D is ambiguous. V shed 3 bases and J shed 6 bases, with 6 bases lying between them. The CDR3 has 12 residues. Germline CDR1 SGHDT, CDR2 YYEEEE. This chain's CDR3 is CASSSMSGELFF. The CDR3 DNA is TGTGCCAGCAGCTCTATGTCCGGGGAGCTGTTTTTT.

Concerning this clone itself: In the same sample, other DNA sequences code for this CDR3. The chain couples TRBV9 to TRBJ2-6; the D is unclear. The CDR3 runs to 14 residues. V dropped 0 bases and J dropped 1 base, with 2 bases sitting between them. The germline gives CDR1 SGDLS, CDR2 YYNGEE. The DNA of the CDR3 is TGTGCCAGCAGCGTAGGATCTGGGGCCAACGTCCTGACTTTC. Residues: CASSVGSGANVLTF.

This chain uses TRBV4-3 with TRBJ2-1, with D possibly matching TRBD1 (6 bases). The CDR3 has 16 amino acids. Germline V gene lookup returns CDR1 LGHNA and CDR2 YSLEER. V lost 0 bases and J 2 bases, leaving 11 bases between the germline ends. This CDR3 reads CASSQDRGSAYNEQFF. The CDR3 DNA follows: TGCGCCAGCAGCCAAGATAGGGGGAGCGCCTACAATGAGCAGTTCTTC.

This chain links TRBV13 with TRBJ2-5, with 7 positions matching TRBD2. V trimming: 6 bases; J trimming: 11 bases; junction bases outside the gene matches: 18. The CDR3 extends over 15 amino acids. Per germline, CDR1 PRHDT and CDR2 FYEKMQ (reference sequence). The CDR3 bases are TGTGCCAGCAGAAAATGGGGGGATAAGTCGCGGGAGCAGTACTTC. Its protein product is CASRKWGDKSREQYF.

CDR3: CASSLANYWGWEGNEQFF. CDR3 sequence (DNA): TGTGCCAGCAGCTTAGCCAACTACTGGGGGTGGGAGGGGAATGAGCAGTTCTTC. The V and J genes are TRBV11-1 and TRBJ2-1; 7 bases line up with TRBD2. This CDR3 is built from 18 residues. CDR1 is SGHAT and CDR2 is FQDESV in the germline V gene (reference sequence). Trimming cost V 0 bases and J 7 bases; bases outside gene matches: 15.

The chain carries TRBV4-3 and TRBJ2-1; D possibly corresponds to TRBD1 (5 bases). V gave up 2 bases and J gave up 6 bases, with 17 bases separating them. The germline V gene has CDR1 LGHNA and CDR2 YSLEER. The CDR3 extends over 16 amino acids. CDR3: CASSQWGGAQGNEQFF. The CDR3 nucleotides are TGCGCCAGCAGCCAATGGGGTGGCGCGCAGGGCAATGAGCAGTTCTTC.

Concerning this clone: Its ends do not fully match the called genes, so a read error is possible. The genes are TRBV5-1 and TRBJ2-7, with a tentative D call TRBD1 (6 bases). Germline CDR1 SGHRS, CDR2 YFSETQ. This CDR3 is built from 15 residues. In DNA form, the CDR3 reads TGTGCCAGCAGCACCGCTACAGGGAGACGGAACGAGCAGTACTTC. Its translation is CASSTATGRRNEQYF.

This clone was counted a few times. The J gene is TRBJ2-7, the V gene TRBV28; D unclear. The germline CDR1 and CDR2 sequences are MDHEN and SYDVKM. The CDR3 has 15 amino acids. Trimming took 6 bases from V and 0 from J, leaving 15 bases between them. As DNA, the CDR3 is TGTGCCAGCAGCCCTACGAGGTACCCCTCCTACGAGCAGTACTTC. It yields the protein CASSPTRYPSYEQYF.

This rearrangement joins TRBV27 to TRBJ2-1; either TRBD1 or TRBD2 may supply D (5 bases each). Deletions cut 0 bases from V and 6 bases from J, with 12 bases between. Germline values: CDR1 MNHEY, CDR2 SMNVEV (reference sequence). This CDR3 has 15 amino acids. CDR3 bases: TGTGCCAGCAGTTTATCGGGTGGGGGATCCAATGAGCAGTTCTTC. Translation: CASSLSGGGSNEQFF.

The V call is TRBV2, the J call TRBJ1-4; 7 bases map to TRBD1. V lost 4 bases to trimming and J lost 0 bases; unmatched junction nucleotides: 8. This CDR3 comprises 17 residues. The germline gives CDR1 SNHLY, CDR2 FYNNEI. The CDR3 sequence: CASSGDSEFATNEKLFF. The CDR3 region has the DNA TGTGCCAGCAGTGGGGACAGCGAATTTGCAACTAATGAAAAACTGTTTTTT.

CDR3 DNA: TGTGCCAGCAGCCCACAAGTGGGCACCGGGGAGCTGTTTTTT. Translated, it gives CASSPQVGTGELFF. The rearrangement uses TRBV7-2 and TRBJ2-2, with D uncertain. V was cut by 5 bases and J by 4 bases, with 11 bases left in between. This CDR3 is built from 14 residues. Germline V CDR1 and CDR2: SGHTA, FQGNSA.

The rearrangement joins TRBV27 to TRBJ2-3; D is unresolved. The V end was cut by 4 bases, the J end by 5 bases, with 13 bases between. This CDR3 comprises 14 residues. Germline V gives CDR1 MNHEY, CDR2 SMNVEV (reference sequence). CDR3 bases: TGTGCCAGCAGTTCGTCGACGTTGGGAGATACGCAGTATTTT. Residues: CASSSSTLGDTQYF.